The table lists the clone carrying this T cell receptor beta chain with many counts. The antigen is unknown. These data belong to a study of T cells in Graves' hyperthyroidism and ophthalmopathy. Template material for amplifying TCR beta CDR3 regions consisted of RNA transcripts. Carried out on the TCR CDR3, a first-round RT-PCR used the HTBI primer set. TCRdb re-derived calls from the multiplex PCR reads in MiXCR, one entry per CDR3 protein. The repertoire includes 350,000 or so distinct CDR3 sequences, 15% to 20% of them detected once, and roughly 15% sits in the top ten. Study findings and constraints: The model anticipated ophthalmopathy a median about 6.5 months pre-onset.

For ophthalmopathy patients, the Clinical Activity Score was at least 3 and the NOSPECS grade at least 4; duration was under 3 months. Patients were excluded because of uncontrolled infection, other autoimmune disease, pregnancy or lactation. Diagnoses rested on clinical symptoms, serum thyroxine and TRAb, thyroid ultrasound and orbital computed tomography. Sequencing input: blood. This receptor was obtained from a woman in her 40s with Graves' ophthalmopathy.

DNA of the CDR3: TGTGCCAGCAGTTACCCTGCTTTTACAGGCCGCTTTATGAACACTGAAGCTTTCTTT. Its protein product is CASSYPAFTGRFMNTEAFF. The chain is built from TRBV6-5 and TRBJ1-1; D might be TRBD1 (5 bases). This CDR3 has 19 amino acids. V was pared by 2 bases and J by 0 bases, with 22 bases between. CDR1 and CDR2 (germline): MNHEY, SVGAGI.